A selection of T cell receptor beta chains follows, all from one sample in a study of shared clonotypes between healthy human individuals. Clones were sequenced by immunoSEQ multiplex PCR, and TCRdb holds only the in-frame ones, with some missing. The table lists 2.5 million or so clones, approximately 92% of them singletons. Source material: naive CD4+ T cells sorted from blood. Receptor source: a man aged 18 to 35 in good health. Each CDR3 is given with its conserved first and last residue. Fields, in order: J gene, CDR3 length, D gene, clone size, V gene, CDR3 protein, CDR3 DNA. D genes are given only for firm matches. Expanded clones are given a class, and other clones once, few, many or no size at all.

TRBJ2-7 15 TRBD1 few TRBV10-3 CAISSGTGTSNEQYF TGTGCCATCAGCTCCGGGACAGGGACCTCCAACGAGCAGTACTTC
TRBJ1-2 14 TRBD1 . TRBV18 CASSPQGANYGYTF TGTGCCAGCTCACCTCAGGGGGCTAACTATGGCTACACCTTC
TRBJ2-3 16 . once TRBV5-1 CASSQPGQLGTDTQYF TGCGCCAGCAGCCAGCCGGGACAATTAGGCACAGATACGCAGTATTTT
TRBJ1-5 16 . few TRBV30 CAWSPRGALGNQPQHF TGTGCCTGGAGCCCCAGGGGAGCCCTAGGCAATCAGCCCCAGCATTTT
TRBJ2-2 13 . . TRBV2 CASREMNTGELFF TGTGCCAGCAGGGAGATGAACACCGGGGAGCTGTTTTTT
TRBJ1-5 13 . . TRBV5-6 CASSFGDNQPQHF TGTGCCAGCAGCTTCGGTGACAATCAGCCCCAGCATTTT
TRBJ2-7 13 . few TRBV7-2 CASSLVQTYEQYF TGTGCCAGCAGCTTAGTACAGACCTACGAGCAGTACTTC
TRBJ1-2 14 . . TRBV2 CASRGGISLNGYTF TGTGCCAGCAGGGGGGGGATTTCGCTTAATGGCTACACCTTC
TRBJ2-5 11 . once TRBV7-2 CASSHQETQYF TGTGCCAGCAGCCACCAAGAGACCCAGTACTTC
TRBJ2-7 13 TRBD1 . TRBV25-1 CASSATGGGEQYF TGTGCCAGCAGCGCGACAGGGGGTGGCGAGCAGTACTTC
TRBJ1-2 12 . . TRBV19 CASSMGIDGYTF TGTGCCAGTAGTATGGGGATCGATGGCTACACCTTC
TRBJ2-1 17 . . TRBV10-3 CAISEYAAQSPYNEQFF TGTGCCATCAGTGAGTACGCGGCTCAATCTCCCTACAATGAGCAGTTCTTC
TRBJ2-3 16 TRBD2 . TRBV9 CASSVASGRGTDTQYF TGTGCCAGCAGTGTAGCTAGCGGGAGGGGTACAGATACGCAGTATTTT
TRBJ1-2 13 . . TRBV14 CASSQDSAYGYTF TGTGCCAGCAGCCAAGACTCCGCCTATGGCTACACCTTC
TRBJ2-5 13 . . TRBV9 CASSATGEETQYF TGTGCCAGCAGCGCCACGGGAGAAGAGACCCAGTACTTC
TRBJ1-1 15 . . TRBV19 CASSIGSGTNTEAFF TGTGCCAGTAGTATAGGTTCAGGGACGAACACTGAAGCTTTCTTT
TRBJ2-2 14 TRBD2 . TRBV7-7 CASSLLAGTGELFF TGTGCTAGCAGCTTGCTAGCGGGGACCGGGGAGCTGTTTTTT
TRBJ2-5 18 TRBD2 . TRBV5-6 CASSPVGLAGGPRETQYF TGTGCCAGCAGCCCGGTGGGACTAGCGGGAGGGCCGAGAGAGACCCAGTACTTC
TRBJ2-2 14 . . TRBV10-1 CASSELGDTGELFF TGCGCCAGCAGTGAGTTAGGTGACACCGGGGAGCTGTTTTTT
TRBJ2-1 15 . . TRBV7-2 CASSLAGTVYNEQFF TGTGCCAGCAGCTTAGCTGGGACCGTTTACAATGAGCAGTTCTTC
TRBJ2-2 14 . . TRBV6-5 CASSRRERHGELFF TGTGCCAGCAGCCGTCGCGAGCGACACGGGGAGCTGTTTTTT
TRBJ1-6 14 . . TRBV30 CAWHNRGNSSPLHF TGTGCCTGGCATAATCGCGGGAACAGTTCACCCCTCCACTTT
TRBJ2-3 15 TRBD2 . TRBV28 CASSTTSGGFDTQYF TGTGCCAGCAGTACGACTAGCGGGGGGTTTGATACGCAGTATTTT
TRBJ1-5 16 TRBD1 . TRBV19 CASSIDPGQGNQPQHF TGTGCCAGTAGTATAGATCCTGGACAGGGTAATCAGCCCCAGCATTTT
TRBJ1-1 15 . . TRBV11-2 CASSSAGGMNTEAFF TGTGCCAGCAGCTCTGCCGGGGGAATGAACACTGAAGCTTTCTTT
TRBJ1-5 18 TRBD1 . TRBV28 CASSEPGTGAYSNQPQHF TGTGCCAGCAGTGAACCCGGGACAGGAGCTTATAGCAATCAGCCCCAGCATTTT
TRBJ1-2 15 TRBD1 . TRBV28 CASSLGTGRIYGYTF TGTGCCAGCAGTCTCGGGACAGGGAGGATCTATGGCTACACCTTC
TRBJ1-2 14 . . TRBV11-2 CASSLSQTYYGYTF TGTGCCAGCAGCTTATCCCAGACCTACTATGGCTACACCTTC
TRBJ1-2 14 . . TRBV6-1 CASRETGTGYGYTF TGTGCCAGCAGGGAAACAGGGACTGGCTATGGCTACACCTTC
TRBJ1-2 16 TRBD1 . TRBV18 CASSPQQQGTNYGYTF TGTGCCAGCTCACCACAACAACAGGGGACTAACTATGGCTACACCTTC
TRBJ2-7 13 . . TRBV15 CATSRDRGYEQYF TGTGCCACCAGCAGAGATCGAGGCTACGAGCAGTACTTC
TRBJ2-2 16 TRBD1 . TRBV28 CASNDPGQQNTGELFF TGTGCCAGCAATGACCCGGGACAGCAGAACACCGGGGAGCTGTTTTTT
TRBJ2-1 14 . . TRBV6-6 CASSSAVSVDEQFF TGTGCCAGCAGTTCCGCGGTGTCAGTAGATGAGCAGTTCTTC
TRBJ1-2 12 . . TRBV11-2 CASSLRDYGYTF TGTGCCAGCAGCTTAAGAGACTATGGCTACACCTTC
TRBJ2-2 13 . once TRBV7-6 CASSLVGAGELFF TGTGCCAGCAGCTTAGTAGGGGCCGGGGAGCTGTTTTTT
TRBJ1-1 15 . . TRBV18 CASSPPGQRNTEAFF TGTGCCAGCTCACCACCGGGACAAAGGAACACTGAAGCTTTCTTT
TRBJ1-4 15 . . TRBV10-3 CAISEQGGLNEKLFF TGTGCCATCAGTGAGCAGGGTGGGCTAAATGAAAAACTGTTTTTT
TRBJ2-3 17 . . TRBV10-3 CAISGVLEGASPDTQYF TGTGCCATCAGTGGAGTTCTAGAGGGCGCCTCCCCAGATACGCAGTATTTT
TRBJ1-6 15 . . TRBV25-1 CASSDPRAGSSPLHF TGTGCCAGCAGTGACCCCAGGGCTGGGAGTTCACCCCTCCACTTT
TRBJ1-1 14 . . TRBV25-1 CASGAGGRWAEAFF TGTGCCAGCGGGGCTGGAGGACGGTGGGCTGAAGCTTTCTTT
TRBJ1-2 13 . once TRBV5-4 CASSPEAVYGYTF TGTGCCAGCAGCCCCGAGGCAGTCTATGGCTACACCTTC
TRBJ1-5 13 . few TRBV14 CASSPDRGQPQHF TGTGCCAGCAGCCCGGACCGGGGGCAGCCCCAGCATTTT
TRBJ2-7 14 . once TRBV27 CASSRGPLSYEQYF TGTGCCAGTAGCCGGGGACCCCTCTCCTACGAGCAGTACTTC
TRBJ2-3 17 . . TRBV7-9 CASSLLLPGIRADTQYF TGTGCCAGCAGCTTATTGCTCCCCGGGATCAGAGCAGATACGCAGTATTTT
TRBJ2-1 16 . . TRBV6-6 CASSYSKASAYNEQFF TGTGCCAGCAGTTACTCGAAAGCCTCTGCCTACAATGAGCAGTTCTTC
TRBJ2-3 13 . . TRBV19 CASSRGYTDTQYF TGTGCCAGTTCCCGGGGTTACACAGATACGCAGTATTTT
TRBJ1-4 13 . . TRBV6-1 CASRLGTGEKLFF TGTGCCAGCAGACTCGGGACTGGGGAAAAACTGTTTTTT
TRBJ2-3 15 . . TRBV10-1 CASSENPTVQGTQYF TGCGCCAGCAGTGAGAACCCGACGGTGCAGGGTACGCAGTATTTT
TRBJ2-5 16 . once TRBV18 CASSPRGAREQETQYF TGTGCCAGCTCACCCAGGGGAGCCCGGGAGCAAGAGACCCAGTACTTC
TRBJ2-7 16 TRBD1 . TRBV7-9 CASSSTRQGESYEQYF TGTGCCAGCAGCTCAACCCGACAGGGTGAATCCTACGAGCAGTACTTC
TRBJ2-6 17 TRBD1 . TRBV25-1 CASSAPGTGTGANVLTF TGTGCCAGCAGTGCCCCCGGGACAGGGACCGGGGCCAACGTCCTGACTTTC
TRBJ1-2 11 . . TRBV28 CAGGDYYGYTF TGTGCCGGGGGGGACTACTATGGCTACACCTTC